The present T cell receptor beta chain was sequenced within a study of T cells in Graves' hyperthyroidism and ophthalmopathy. The study's findings and limits: Ophthalmopathy, as predicted by the model, came a median roughly 6.8 months after the prediction.

Amplification of TCR beta CDR3 regions used RNA as the template. HTBI primers were used for first-round RT-PCR of the TCR CDR3. TCRdb passed the multiplex PCR reads through MiXCR, listing each CDR3 protein once. The data contain about 700,000 distinct CDR3 sequences, 45% of them singletons. A word on this clonotype: The target antigen is unknown.

Trimming cost V 7 bases and J 7 bases; bases outside gene matches: 6. CDR3 length: 13 amino acids. The germline V gene encodes CDR1 KGHDR and CDR2 SFDVKD. Sequenced: peripheral blood or thyroid tissue (not recorded which). The clonotype originates from an adult man with Graves' disease, either hyperthyroidism or ophthalmopathy (not recorded which). The chain is built from TRBV24-1 and TRBJ1-5, with 7 positions matching TRBD1. CDR3 in amino acids: CATRLTGSQPQHF. The CDR3 nucleotides are TGTGCCACCAGATTGACAGGGAGCCAGCCCCAGCATTTT.